The 2 T cell receptor beta chains presented below share a single source sample, sequenced in a study of response to subunit inactivated influenza vaccine. MiXCR was run by TCRdb on the RT-PCR reads, yielding one entry per CDR3 protein. The data show around 650,000 distinct CDR3 sequences, approximately 15% seen once. Sequences were derived from PBMCs from blood, sampled about 12 days after vaccination. These receptor sequences come from a man aged 45 to 65 who received an inactivated influenza vaccine.

The chain has TRBV27 and TRBJ1-1, with D tentatively TRBD1 (6 bases). The germline gives CDR1 MNHEY, CDR2 SMNVEV (reference sequence). With 2 bases removed from V and 4 bases from J, the gap between germline ends came to 11 bases. CDR3 length equals 14 residues. The chain's CDR3 is CASSLQGQGTEAFF. CDR3 in DNA: TGTGCCAGCAGTTTACAGGGGCAAGGCACTGAAGCTTTCTTT.

About this clonotype: Being one base from a much bigger clone, this may be a read error. The chain recombines TRBV20-1 with TRBJ2-5; 10 bases agree with TRBD2. CDR3 length: 15 residues. Losses at the gene ends were 3 bases for V and 5 bases for J; bases not matched to a gene: 9. In germline, CDR1 is DFQATT, CDR2 SNEGSKA (reference sequence). CDR3 bases: TGCAGTGCTAGTCTACAGCGGGGGGGCATGGAGACCCAGTACTTC. This sequence encodes CSASLQRGGMETQYF.